Listed below are T cell receptor beta chains from one sample, sequenced in a study of blood T cell repertoires in COVID-19. TCRdb's copy holds only in-frame clones and misses some; the assay was immunoSEQ multiplex PCR. The repertoire holds approximately 63,000 clones, with 76% as singletons. Sequenced: peripheral blood. The receptors stem from a woman of 80 years or more with acute or convalescent COVID-19. CDR3s include the opening cysteine and the closing phenylalanine or tryptophan. A D gene is named only where the DNA matches it firmly. Not all rows give a size; the values are once, few, many and, for expanded clones, a class.

few	TRBV18	TRBJ1-1	.	CASSPNPTTTGNTEAFF	TGTGCCAGCTCACCCAACCCGACGACCACAGGGAACACTGAAGCTTTCTTT
.	TRBV28	TRBJ2-6	.	CASRLQGTGANVLTF	TGTGCCAGCAGATTACAGGGTACTGGGGCCAACGTCCTGACTTTC
.	TRBV3-1/TRBV3-2	TRBJ1-1	.	CASSQRTEAFF	TGTGCCAGCAGCCAGAGGACAGAAGCTTTCTTT
few	TRBV3-1/TRBV3-2	TRBJ2-1	TRBD2	CASSQYGTSGYNEQFF	TGTGCCAGCAGCCAATACGGGACTAGCGGTTACAATGAGCAGTTCTTC
.	TRBV5-1	TRBJ2-3	TRBD2	CATAGLAGDTDTQYF	TGCGCCACCGCGGGGCTAGCGGGAGACACAGATACGCAGTATTTT
.	TRBV19	TRBJ1-5	.	CASRPGGQDNQPQHF	TGTGCCAGTAGACCGGGGGGGCAAGATAATCAGCCCCAGCATTTT
.	TRBV6-1	TRBJ1-3	.	CASSDLNNGNTIYF	TGTGCCAGCAGTGATCTAAATAATGGAAACACCATATATTTT
.	TRBV6-5	TRBJ2-7	TRBD2	CASRAGGPSYEQYF	TGTGCCAGCAGGGCGGGAGGTCCCTCCTACGAGCAGTACTTC
.	TRBV9	TRBJ2-3	TRBD2	CASTRPAAGLLPFSTDTQYF	TGTGCCAGCACCAGACCTGCAGCGGGGCTACTGCCTTTTAGCACAGATACGCAGTATTTT
.	TRBV15	TRBJ2-7	.	CATSRGSRNYEQYF	TGTGCCACCAGCAGAGGGAGTCGGAACTACGAGCAGTACTTC
.	TRBV28	TRBJ1-2	.	CASSLVAPRNYGYTF	TGTGCCAGCAGTTTAGTAGCCCCGAGGAACTATGGCTACACCTTC
.	TRBV30	TRBJ1-1	.	CAWSVYGNTEAFF	TGTGCCTGGAGTGTTTACGGGAACACTGAAGCTTTCTTT
.	TRBV24-1	TRBJ2-4	TRBD2	CATSDPGLGSNIQYF	TGTGCCACCAGTGACCCAGGACTAGGATCAAACATTCAGTACTTC
.	TRBV29-1	TRBJ1-1	TRBD1	CSVRTGMNTEAFF	TGCAGCGTTAGGACAGGCATGAACACTGAAGCTTTCTTT
.	TRBV19	TRBJ1-1	.	CASSKGRAEAFF	TGTGCCAGTAGTAAGGGCAGGGCTGAAGCTTTCTTT
.	TRBV7-6	TRBJ2-5	.	CASSPGQGLQETQYF	TGTGCCAGCAGCCCAGGGCAGGGACTCCAAGAGACCCAGTACTTC
many	TRBV19	TRBJ1-2	.	CASSIGAGRYGYTF	TGTGCCAGTAGTATAGGTGCAGGAAGGTATGGCTACACCTTC
once	TRBV27	TRBJ1-5	TRBD1	CASSLGGTVYQPQHF	TGTGCCAGCAGTTTAGGTGGGACAGTTTATCAGCCCCAGCATTTT
.	TRBV2	TRBJ1-2	TRBD1	CASSRTGDGGYTF	TGTGCCAGCAGCCGGACAGGGGACGGTGGCTACACCTTC
few	TRBV18	TRBJ2-1	.	CASSRATSGGSYNEQFF	TGTGCCAGCTCCCGGGCAACCAGCGGAGGCTCCTACAATGAGCAGTTCTTC
.	TRBV9	TRBJ2-2	.	CASSAKPTQNTGELFF	TGTGCCAGCAGCGCCAAACCGACTCAGAACACCGGGGAGCTGTTTTTT
.	TRBV28	TRBJ1-1	TRBD1	CASSFPDRGAFF	TGTGCCAGCAGTTTCCCGGACAGGGGAGCTTTCTTT
once	TRBV6-5	TRBJ1-5	.	CASSYFPSGNQPQHF	TGTGCCAGCAGTTACTTCCCGAGCGGCAATCAGCCCCAGCATTTT
.	TRBV28	TRBJ1-1	.	CASSLSTTEAFF	TGTGCCAGCAGTTTATCTACCACTGAAGCTTTCTTT
.	TRBV18	TRBJ2-3	TRBD2	CASSSGLAGGPTSTDTQYF	TGTGCCAGCTCATCGGGACTAGCGGGAGGGCCTACCTCCACAGATACGCAGTATTTT
few	TRBV2	TRBJ1-1	.	CASGGEVGMGAFF	TGTGCCAGCGGCGGGGAGGTGGGGATGGGTGCTTTCTTT
.	TRBV30	TRBJ2-4	TRBD2	CAWSPRWGGIAKNIQYF	TGTGCCTGGAGTCCAAGGTGGGGAGGGATTGCCAAAAACATTCAGTACTTC
.	TRBV3-1/TRBV3-2	TRBJ1-6	.	CASSQAPSTGNNSPLHF	TGTGCCAGCAGCCAAGCCCCCTCGACAGGAAACAATTCACCCCTCCACTTT
.	TRBV15	TRBJ1-4	TRBD1	CATSVQGVNEKLFF	TGTGCCACCAGCGTACAGGGGGTAAATGAAAAACTGTTTTTT
.	TRBV3-1/TRBV3-2	TRBJ1-3	TRBD1	CASSQGWTGGNTIYF	TGTGCCAGCAGCCAAGGGTGGACAGGGGGGAACACCATATATTTT
.	TRBV29-1	TRBJ2-2	.	CSAFGGGAVGTGELFF	TGCAGCGCCTTCGGTGGGGGGGCGGTGGGCACCGGGGAGCTGTTTTTT
.	TRBV5-5	TRBJ1-6	.	CASSLARYNSPLHF	TGTGCCAGCAGCTTGGCTCGCTATAATTCACCCCTCCACTTT
.	TRBV5-5	TRBJ2-3	.	CASSPPTGGTQYF	TGTGCCAGCAGCCCTCCGACAGGCGGAACGCAGTATTTT
.	TRBV25-1	TRBJ2-4	.	CASSEYILSVEQGNIQYF	TGTGCCAGCAGTGAATATATATTAAGTGTCGAGCAGGGAAACATTCAGTACTTC
.	TRBV7-2	TRBJ1-3	TRBD1	CASKGAIRNTIYF	TGTGCCAGCAAGGGGGCAATTAGAAACACCATATATTTT
.	TRBV2	TRBJ2-3	.	CASGFLGATDTQYF	TGTGCCAGCGGTTTCTTGGGAGCCACAGATACGCAGTATTTT
.	TRBV6-5	TRBJ2-1	TRBD1	CASSRTGKEEQFF	TGTGCCAGCAGCCGGACAGGGAAGGAGGAGCAGTTCTTC
.	TRBV9	TRBJ2-3	.	CASSPQTGFGTDTQYF	TGTGCCAGCAGCCCCCAAACAGGTTTTGGCACAGATACGCAGTATTTT
.	TRBV7-2	TRBJ1-3	.	CASSLSAGSGNTIYF	TGTGCCAGCAGCTTATCGGCAGGGTCTGGAAACACCATATATTTT
.	TRBV21-1	TRBJ1-5	.	CASGSGSGYKGNQPQHF	TGTGCCAGCGGTTCAGGAAGCGGGTATAAGGGCAATCAGCCCCAGCATTTT
.	TRBV13	TRBJ2-5	.	CASSSSGGETQYF	TGTGCCAGCAGCTCCTCAGGGGGGGAGACCCAGTACTTC
.	TRBV23-1	TRBJ2-3	.	CASSQRGQASTDTQYF	TGCGCCAGCAGTCAGAGAGGGCAAGCTAGCACAGATACGCAGTATTTT
.	TRBV7-6	TRBJ2-7	TRBD1	CASSIGQGLTYEQYF	TGTGCCAGCAGCATAGGACAGGGATTGACCTACGAGCAGTACTTC
.	TRBV4-3	TRBJ1-3	.	CASSQRTVGNTIYF	TGCGCCAGCAGCCAGAGGACAGTCGGAAACACCATATATTTT
.	TRBV4-2	TRBJ2-3	.	CASSHGPFTRARERNTDTQYF	TGTGCCAGCAGCCATGGTCCCTTTACCCGTGCAAGAGAAAGAAACACAGATACGCAGTATTTT
.	TRBV7-2	TRBJ2-1	TRBD2	CASSLGRGDEQFF	TGTGCCAGCAGCTTAGGGCGGGGGGATGAGCAGTTCTTC
.	TRBV7-2	TRBJ2-7	.	CASSPTVSYEQYF	TGTGCCAGCAGCCCGACAGTCTCCTACGAGCAGTACTTC
.	TRBV4-1	TRBJ1-4	TRBD1	CASSQLTGGNEKLFF	TGCGCCAGCAGCCAACTGACAGGGGGGAATGAAAAACTGTTTTTT
.	TRBV5-1	TRBJ2-7	TRBD1	CASRPGTDSLYEQYF	TGCGCCAGCCGACCCGGGACAGATAGTCTCTACGAGCAGTACTTC